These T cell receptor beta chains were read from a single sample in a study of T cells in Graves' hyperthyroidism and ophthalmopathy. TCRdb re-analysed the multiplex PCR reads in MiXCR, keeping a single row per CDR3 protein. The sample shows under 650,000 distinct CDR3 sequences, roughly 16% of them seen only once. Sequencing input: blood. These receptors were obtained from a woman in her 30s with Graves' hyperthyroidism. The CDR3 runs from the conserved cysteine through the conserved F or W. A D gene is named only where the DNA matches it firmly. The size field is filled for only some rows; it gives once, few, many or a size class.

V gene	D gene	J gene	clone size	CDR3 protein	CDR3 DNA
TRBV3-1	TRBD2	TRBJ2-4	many	CASSQRTGGNIQYF	TGTGCCAGCAGCCAGCGGACGGGGGGAAACATTCAGTACTTC
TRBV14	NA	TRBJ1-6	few	CASSFNTYSPLHF	TGTGCCAGCAGCTTCAATACGTATTCACCCCTCCACTTT
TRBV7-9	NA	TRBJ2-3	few	CASSFAPGSIRTDTQYF	TGTGCCAGCAGCTTCGCCCCCGGCAGCATTCGAACAGATACGCAGTATTTT
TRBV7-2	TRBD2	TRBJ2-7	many	CASSPRGGRYEQYF	TGTGCCAGCAGCCCGCGGGGAGGGAGGTACGAGCAGTACTTC
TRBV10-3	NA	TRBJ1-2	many	CAISKGGGANYGYTF	TGTGCCATCAGTAAAGGCGGAGGGGCTAACTATGGCTACACCTTC
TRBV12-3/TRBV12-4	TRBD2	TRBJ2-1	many	CASSLERGGYNEQFF	TGTGCCAGCAGTTTAGAGCGGGGGGGCTACAATGAGCAGTTCTTC
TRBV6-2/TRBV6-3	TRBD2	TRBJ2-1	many	CASRYGLAGVIEQFF	TGTGCCAGCAGATATGGACTAGCGGGAGTGATTGAGCAGTTCTTC
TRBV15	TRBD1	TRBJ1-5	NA	CATSPGGLVNQPQHF	TGTGCCACCAGTCCAGGGGGATTAGTAAATCAGCCCCAGCATTTT
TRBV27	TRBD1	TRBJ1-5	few	CASRTGDDQPQHF	TGTGCCAGCCGGACAGGGGACGATCAGCCCCAGCATTTT
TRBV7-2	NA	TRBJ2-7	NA	CASSLRASDEQYF	TGTGCCAGCAGCTTACGGGCTAGCGACGAGCAGTACTTC
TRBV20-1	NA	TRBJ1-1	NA	CSARERGTEAFF	TGCAGTGCTAGAGAGCGGGGTACTGAAGCTTTCTTT
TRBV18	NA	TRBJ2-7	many	CASSPGQVYEQYF	TGTGCCAGCAGCCCCGGGCAGGTCTACGAGCAGTACTTC
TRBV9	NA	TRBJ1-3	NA	CASSVDTGTGNTIYF	TGTGCCAGCAGCGTAGATACGGGGACTGGAAACACCATATATTTT
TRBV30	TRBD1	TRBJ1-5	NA	CAWSVGTGRDQPQHF	TGTGCCTGGAGTGTAGGGACAGGGAGGGATCAGCCCCAGCATTTT
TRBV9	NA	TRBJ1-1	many	CASSVESRMNTEAFF	TGTGCCAGCAGCGTAGAGAGCCGAATGAACACTGAAGCTTTCTTT
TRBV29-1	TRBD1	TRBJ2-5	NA	CSVWTGCQETQYF	TGCAGCGTGTGGACAGGGTGCCAAGAGACCCAGTACTTC
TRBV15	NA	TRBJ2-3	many	CATLGPGGTDTQYF	TGTGCCACCTTGGGGCCAGGGGGCACAGATACGCAGTATTTT
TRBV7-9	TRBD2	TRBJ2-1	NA	CASRQTSAPLEEQFF	TGTGCCAGCAGACAGACTAGCGCCCCCCTGGAGGAGCAGTTCTTC
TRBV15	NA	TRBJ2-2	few	CATSGGLKPTGELFF	TGTGCCACCAGCGGGGGACTCAAGCCAACCGGGGAGCTGTTTTTT
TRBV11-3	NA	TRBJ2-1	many	CATETYNEQFF	TGTGCCACCGAGACTTACAATGAGCAGTTCTTC
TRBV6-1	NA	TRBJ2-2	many	CASSETKANTGELFF	TGTGCCAGCAGTGAAACTAAGGCCAACACCGGGGAGCTGTTTTTT
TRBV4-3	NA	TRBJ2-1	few	CASSQVQGSYNEQFF	TGCGCCAGCAGCCAAGTTCAGGGTTCCTACAATGAGCAGTTCTTC
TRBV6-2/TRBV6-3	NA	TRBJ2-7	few	CASSYTRLYEQYF	TGTGCCAGCAGTTACACAAGGCTGTACGAGCAGTACTTC
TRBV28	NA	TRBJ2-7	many	CASRFTEYTSYEQYF	TGTGCCAGCAGGTTTACAGAGTACACCTCCTACGAGCAGTACTTC